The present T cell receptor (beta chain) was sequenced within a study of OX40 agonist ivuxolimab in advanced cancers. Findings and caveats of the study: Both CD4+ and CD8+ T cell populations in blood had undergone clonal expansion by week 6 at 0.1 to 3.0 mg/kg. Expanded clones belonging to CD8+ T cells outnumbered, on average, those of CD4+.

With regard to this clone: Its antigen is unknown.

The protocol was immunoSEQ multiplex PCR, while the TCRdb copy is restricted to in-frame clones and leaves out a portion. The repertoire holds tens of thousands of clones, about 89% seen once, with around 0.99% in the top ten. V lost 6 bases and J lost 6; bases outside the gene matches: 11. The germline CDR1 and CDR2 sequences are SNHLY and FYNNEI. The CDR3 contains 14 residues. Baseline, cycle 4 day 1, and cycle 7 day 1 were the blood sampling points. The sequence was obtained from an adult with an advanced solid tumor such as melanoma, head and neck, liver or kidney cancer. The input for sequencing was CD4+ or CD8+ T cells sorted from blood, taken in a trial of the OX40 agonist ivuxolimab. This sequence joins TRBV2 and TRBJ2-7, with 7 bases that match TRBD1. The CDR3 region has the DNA TGTGCCAGCAGCGCGACAGGGATCACGTCCGAGCAGTACTTC. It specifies CASSATGITSEQYF.